This T cell receptor (beta chain) was captured in a study of identical twins. Study-wide results and limits: In cord blood, abundant beta clonotypes had fewer insertions; memory showed no trend. Analyses of zero insertions could be partly confounded by invariant MAIT and iNKT cells.

TCRdb analysed the 5' RACE reads with MiXCR anew, one entry per CDR3 protein. The sample includes roughly 720,000 distinct CDR3 sequences, roughly 18% of them seen just once. In the case of this clonotype: The antigen remains undetermined.

The CDR3 covers 14 residues. The V gene end was trimmed by 0 bases and the J gene end by 8 bases; junction bases not matched to a gene: 6. The sample was also linked to a second study, of T cells expressing NK-cell markers. That investigation notes: In roughly six donors, dominant NKG2C+ clonotypes were roughly 1.0-7.0% of CD8+ T cells.

The source is a woman between 18 and 29 years old in good health. Sequenced material: PBMCs. The chain joins TRBV12-3 or TRBV12-4 to TRBJ1-2; 7 nucleotides align to TRBD1. CDR3 amino acids: CASSLANTGVGYTF. The DNA for the CDR3 is TGTGCCAGCAGTTTAGCGAACACAGGGGTCGGCTACACCTTC.